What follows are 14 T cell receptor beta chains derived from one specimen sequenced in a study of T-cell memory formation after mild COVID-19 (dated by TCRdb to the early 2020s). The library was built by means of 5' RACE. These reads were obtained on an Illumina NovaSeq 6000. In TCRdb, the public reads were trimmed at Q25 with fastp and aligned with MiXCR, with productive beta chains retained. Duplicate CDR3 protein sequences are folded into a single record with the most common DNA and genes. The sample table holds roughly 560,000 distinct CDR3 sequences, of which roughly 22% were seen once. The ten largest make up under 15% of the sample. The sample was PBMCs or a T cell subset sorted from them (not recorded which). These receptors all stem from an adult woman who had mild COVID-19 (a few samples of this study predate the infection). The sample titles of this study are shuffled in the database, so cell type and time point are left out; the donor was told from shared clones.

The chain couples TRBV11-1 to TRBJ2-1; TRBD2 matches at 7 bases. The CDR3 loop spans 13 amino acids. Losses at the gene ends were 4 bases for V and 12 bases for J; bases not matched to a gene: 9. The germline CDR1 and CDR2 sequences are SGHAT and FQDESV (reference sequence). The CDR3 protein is CASSSPSGWGQFF. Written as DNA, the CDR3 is TGTGCCAGCAGCTCTCCTAGCGGTTGGGGGCAGTTCTTC.

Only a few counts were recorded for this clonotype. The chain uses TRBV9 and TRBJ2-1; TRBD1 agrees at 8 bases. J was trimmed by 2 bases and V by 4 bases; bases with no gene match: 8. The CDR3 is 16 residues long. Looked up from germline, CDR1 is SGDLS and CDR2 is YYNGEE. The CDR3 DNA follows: TGTGCCAGCAGCAACCCGGACAGGGCGGCCTACAATGAGCAGTTCTTC. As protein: CASSNPDRAAYNEQFF.

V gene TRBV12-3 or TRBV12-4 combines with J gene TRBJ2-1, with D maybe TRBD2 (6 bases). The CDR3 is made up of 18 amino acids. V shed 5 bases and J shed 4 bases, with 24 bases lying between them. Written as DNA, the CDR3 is TGTGCCAGCAGTCCCTTGAGGACCTTAGCGGACCTTTACAATGAGCAGTTCTTC. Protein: CASSPLRTLADLYNEQFF.

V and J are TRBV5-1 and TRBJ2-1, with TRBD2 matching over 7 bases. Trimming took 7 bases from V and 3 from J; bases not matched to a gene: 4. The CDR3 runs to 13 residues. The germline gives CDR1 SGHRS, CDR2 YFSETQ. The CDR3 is CASGTTSYNEQFF. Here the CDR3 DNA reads TGCGCCAGCGGGACTACGAGCTACAATGAGCAGTTCTTC.

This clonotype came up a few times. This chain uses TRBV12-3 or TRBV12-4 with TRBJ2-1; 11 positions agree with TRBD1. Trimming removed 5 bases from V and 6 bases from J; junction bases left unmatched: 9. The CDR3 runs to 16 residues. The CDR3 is CASSPSPGTGGNEQFF. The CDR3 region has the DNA TGTGCCAGCAGTCCTTCCCCGGGGACAGGGGGCAATGAGCAGTTCTTC.

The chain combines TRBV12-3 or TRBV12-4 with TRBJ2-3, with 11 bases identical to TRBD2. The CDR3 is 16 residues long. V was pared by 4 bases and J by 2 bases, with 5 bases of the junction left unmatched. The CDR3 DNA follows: TGTGCCAGCAGTTCCTTTAGCGGGGGGGCCACAGATACGCAGTATTTT. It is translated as CASSSFSGGATDTQYF.

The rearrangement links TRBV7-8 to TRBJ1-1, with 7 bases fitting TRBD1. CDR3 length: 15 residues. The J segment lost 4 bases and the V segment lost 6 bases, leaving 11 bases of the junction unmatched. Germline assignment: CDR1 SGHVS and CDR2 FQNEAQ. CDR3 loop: CASRRTTGTVTEAFF. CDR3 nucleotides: TGTGCCAGCAGAAGAACGACAGGGACGGTCACTGAAGCTTTCTTT.

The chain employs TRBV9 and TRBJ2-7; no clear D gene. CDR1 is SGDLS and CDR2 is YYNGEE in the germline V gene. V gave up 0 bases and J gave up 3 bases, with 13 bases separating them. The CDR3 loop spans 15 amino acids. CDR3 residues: CASSVDGSDGYEQYF. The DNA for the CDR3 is TGTGCCAGCAGCGTAGATGGGTCGGACGGCTACGAGCAGTACTTC.

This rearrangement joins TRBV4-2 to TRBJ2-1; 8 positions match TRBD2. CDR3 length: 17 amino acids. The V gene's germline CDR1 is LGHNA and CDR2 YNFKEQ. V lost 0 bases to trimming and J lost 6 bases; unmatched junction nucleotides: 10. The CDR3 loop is CASSQDLSGSIGNEQFF. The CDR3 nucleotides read TGTGCCAGCAGCCAAGATCTGAGCGGGAGTATCGGCAATGAGCAGTTCTTC.

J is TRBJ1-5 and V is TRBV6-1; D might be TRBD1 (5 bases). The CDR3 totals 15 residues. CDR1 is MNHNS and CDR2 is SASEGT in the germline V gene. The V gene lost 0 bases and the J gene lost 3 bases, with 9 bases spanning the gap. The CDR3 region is CASSEAWGYNQPQHF. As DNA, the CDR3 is TGTGCCAGCAGTGAAGCCTGGGGGTACAATCAGCCCCAGCATTTT.

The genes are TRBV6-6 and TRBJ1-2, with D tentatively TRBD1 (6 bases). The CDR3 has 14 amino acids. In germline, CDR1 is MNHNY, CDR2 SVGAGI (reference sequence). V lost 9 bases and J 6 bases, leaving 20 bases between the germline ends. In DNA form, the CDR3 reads TGTGCCAGTCAATCGGGGGGCTCTGTAGATGGCTACACCTTC. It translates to CASQSGGSVDGYTF.

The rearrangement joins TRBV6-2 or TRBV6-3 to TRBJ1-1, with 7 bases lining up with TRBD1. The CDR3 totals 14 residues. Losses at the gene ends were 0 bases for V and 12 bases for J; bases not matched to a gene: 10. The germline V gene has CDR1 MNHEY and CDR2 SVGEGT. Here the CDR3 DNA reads TGTGCCAGCAGTTACTCGACGGAGACAGGGAGAACTTTCTTT. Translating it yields CASSYSTETGRTFF.

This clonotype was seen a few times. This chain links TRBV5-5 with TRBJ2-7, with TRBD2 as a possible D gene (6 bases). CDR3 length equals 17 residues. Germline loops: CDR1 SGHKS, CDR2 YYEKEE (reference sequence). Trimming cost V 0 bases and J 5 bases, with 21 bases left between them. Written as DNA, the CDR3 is TGTGCCAGCAGCTTGGGCAGGGTTAGGACTATTGACCACGAGCAGTACTTC. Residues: CASSLGRVRTIDHEQYF.

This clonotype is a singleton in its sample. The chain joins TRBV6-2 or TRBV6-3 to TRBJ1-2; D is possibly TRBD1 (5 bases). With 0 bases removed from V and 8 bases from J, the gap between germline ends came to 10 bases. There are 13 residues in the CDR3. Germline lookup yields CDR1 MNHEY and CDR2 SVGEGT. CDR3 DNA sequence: TGTGCCAGCAGTTACTCCGAGGGGTACGGCTACACCTTC. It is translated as CASSYSEGYGYTF.